These 27 T cell receptor beta chains came from one sample sequenced in a study of blood T cell repertoires in COVID-19. Profiled with immunoSEQ multiplex PCR; TCRdb holds only in-frame clones, not every one. The sample has roughly 300,000 clones; 80% to 85% are singletons. Sequenced material: peripheral blood. These receptors all come from a woman aged 55 to 70 with active or convalescent COVID-19.

The V and J genes are TRBV11-2 and TRBJ2-7, with D tentatively TRBD2 (5 bases). From germline, CDR1 is SGHAT and CDR2 FQNNGV. This CDR3 region has 16 residues. V lost 5 bases and J 0 bases, leaving 17 bases between the germline ends. CDR3 amino acids: CASSHGSTTGSYEQYF. The CDR3 nucleotides read TGTGCCAGCAGCCATGGGAGTACCACCGGCTCCTACGAGCAGTACTTC.

The chain joins TRBV6-1 to TRBJ2-1; 7 bases map to TRBD1. Germline V gene sequence: CDR1 MNHNS, CDR2 SASEGT. The CDR3 is made up of 11 amino acids. J lost 12 bases, V lost 1 base, and 0 bases had no gene match. Here the CDR3 DNA reads TGTGCCAGCAGTGAAGACAGGGGGCAGTTCTTC. Protein: CASSEDRGQFF.

This chain's CDR3 is CASSVGQGQNTEAFF. The CDR3 DNA reads TGTGCCAGCAGCGTGGGACAGGGACAGAACACTGAAGCTTTCTTT. The V and J genes are TRBV9 and TRBJ1-1; TRBD1 agrees at 9 bases. This CDR3 comprises 15 residues. J gave up 1 base and V 2 bases, and 3 bases lay outside the gene matches. CDR1 and CDR2 (germline): SGDLS, YYNGEE.

The J gene is TRBJ2-3, the V gene TRBV10-3, with 12 bases aligning to TRBD2. The CDR3 loop spans 17 amino acids. Germline V lookup: CDR1 ENHRY, CDR2 SYGVKD. The trim removed 3 bases at V and 8 bases at J, leaving 12 bases unmatched. CDR3 sequence (DNA): TGTGCCATCAGTGACCCGCCTAGCGGGGGGGCATCAGGTACGCAGTATTTT. Protein sequence: CAISDPPSGGASGTQYF.

This clone has more than one count but fewer than ten. This rearrangement joins TRBV5-5 to TRBJ1-6, with TRBD1 identical over 8 bases. The germline V gene encodes CDR1 SGHKS and CDR2 YYEKEE (reference sequence). The CDR3 sequence is 16 residues long. V was clipped by 2 bases and J by 10 bases; unmatched bases: 11. Here the CDR3 reads CASSFSVSQGGSPLHF. The CDR3, as DNA: TGTGCCAGCAGCTTTTCGGTTTCACAGGGGGGCTCACCCCTCCACTTT.

The DNA for the CDR3 is TGTGCCAGCAGCTGGACAGGGCGCACTGAAGCTTTCTTT. Translated, it gives CASSWTGRTEAFF. The J gene is TRBJ1-1, the V gene TRBV11-2; 8 positions match TRBD1. The CDR3 extends over 13 amino acids. Germline CDR1 is SGHAT and CDR2 is FQNNGV. V was clipped by 4 bases and J by 4 bases; unmatched bases: 2. The full variable domain, in which reference TRBV11-2 and TRBJ1-1 provide the parts outside the CDR3, is EAGVAQSPRYKIIEKRQSVAFWCNPISGHATLYWYQQILGQGPKLLIQFQNNGVVDDSQLPKDRFSAERLKGVDSTLKIQPAKLEDSAVYLCASSWTGRTEAFFGQGTRLTVV.

This chain joins TRBV10-3 and TRBJ2-2; 10 nucleotides match TRBD2. Germline V CDR1 and CDR2: ENHRY, SYGVKD. Germline trimming cut 4 bases from V and 4 bases from J; bases unmatched to any gene: 9. The CDR3 spans 17 residues. The DNA for the CDR3 is TGTGCCATCAGTGGGTCCACTAGCGGGGTACGCACCGGGGAGCTGTTTTTT. It specifies CAISGSTSGVRTGELFF.

The V and J genes are TRBV6-5 and TRBJ1-3; 8 nucleotides align to TRBD1. Unmatched junction bases numbered 5, after V lost 6 bases and J lost 7 bases. Germline assignment: CDR1 MNHEY and CDR2 SVGAGI. This CDR3 has 13 residues. The CDR3 reads CASSMTGENTIYF. CDR3 nucleotide sequence: TGTGCCAGCAGCATGACAGGGGAGAACACCATATATTTT.

The table lists this clone with a few counts. V is TRBV2 and J is TRBJ2-3, with TRBD2 identical over 9 bases. Germline lookup yields CDR1 SNHLY and CDR2 FYNNEI. The CDR3 extends over 13 amino acids. J lost 10 bases, V lost 5 bases, and 7 bases had no gene match. CDR3 sequence (DNA): TGTGCCAGCAGTAGCGGCGGGGGGGCTCCGCAGTATTTT. Translation: CASSSGGGAPQYF.

This chain joins TRBV5-8 and TRBJ1-2, with D possibly TRBD1 on 5 matching bases. This CDR3 spans 15 amino acids. Deletions cut 4 bases from V and 0 bases from J, with 13 bases between. Germline CDR1 SGHTS, CDR2 YDEGEE. CDR3 DNA: TGTGCCAGCAGCCGCGTGGGGCAGGCTAACTATGGCTACACCTTC. Amino acid sequence: CASSRVGQANYGYTF.

V and J are TRBV4-1 and TRBJ1-4; 10 bases map to TRBD1. Looked up from germline, CDR1 is MGHRA and CDR2 is YSYEKL. Trimming at V came to 4 bases and at J to 2 bases, leaving 4 bases not matched to a gene. The CDR3 has 16 residues. CDR3 amino acids: CASSPRDRGTNEKLFF. The CDR3, as DNA: TGCGCCAGCAGCCCCCGGGACAGGGGTACTAATGAAAAACTGTTTTTT.

The CDR3 sequence is CASGLVILDGLLSYTF. The DNA of the CDR3 is TGTGCTAGTGGTTTGGTAATTCTAGACGGGTTGTTGAGCTACACCTTC. The chain recombines TRBV12-5 with TRBJ1-2; no firm D call. The CDR3 runs to 16 residues. The V and J ends lost 0 bases and 9 bases respectively, with 20 bases between them. Germline V CDR1 and CDR2: LGHNT, FRNRAP.

The rearrangement links TRBV9 to TRBJ2-1; 10 bases agree with TRBD2. Germline lookup yields CDR1 SGDLS and CDR2 YYNGEE. The ends lost 2 bases at V and 10 bases at J; junction bases unmatched: 6. This CDR3 is built from 14 residues. CDR3 loop: CASSVRTSGSEQFF. The CDR3 bases are TGTGCCAGCAGCGTTCGGACTAGCGGATCGGAGCAGTTCTTC.

The chain carries TRBV10-3 and TRBJ2-5, with D perhaps matching TRBD1 (6 bases). The CDR3 totals 20 residues. Per germline, CDR1 ENHRY and CDR2 SYGVKD. V was clipped by 0 bases and J by 0 bases, with 23 bases between them. The CDR3 sequence: CAISESVGGVVSGDQETQYF. The CDR3 DNA reads TGTGCCATCAGTGAGTCGGTTGGGGGCGTGGTGTCCGGGGACCAAGAGACCCAGTACTTC.

The chain uses TRBV24-1 and TRBJ2-5; the match to TRBD1 covers 9 bases. Unmatched junction bases numbered 9, after V lost 3 bases and J lost 5 bases. Germline V gives CDR1 KGHDR, CDR2 SFDVKD. This CDR3 region has 16 residues. CDR3 loop: CATSDPRDRAPETQYF. Here the CDR3 DNA reads TGTGCCACCAGTGATCCCCGGGACAGGGCTCCCGAGACCCAGTACTTC.

This clone has more than one count but fewer than ten. In the same sample, other DNA sequences code for this CDR3. V and J are TRBV19 and TRBJ2-1; D possibly corresponds to TRBD2 (7 bases). The CDR3 runs to 13 residues. The ends were cut back, 6 bases at V and 5 bases at J, with 11 bases in the middle. Germline lookup yields CDR1 LNHDA and CDR2 SQIVND (reference sequence). CDR3 amino acids: CASRGGGNNEQFF. Written as DNA, the CDR3 is TGTGCCAGTAGAGGGGGAGGGAACAATGAGCAGTTCTTC.

The chain recombines TRBV9 with TRBJ1-3, with D maybe TRBD1 (6 bases). This CDR3 spans 16 amino acids. Trimming took 2 bases from V and 4 from J, leaving 16 bases between them. Germline V gene sequence: CDR1 SGDLS, CDR2 YYNGEE. This CDR3 reads CASSVGPGGEGNTIYF. The CDR3 bases are TGTGCCAGCAGCGTTGGGCCTGGGGGCGAAGGAAACACCATATATTTT.

The V gene is TRBV6-5, the J gene TRBJ1-1, with TRBD1 matching 11 bases. The CDR3 sequence is 14 residues long. Germline trimming cut 6 bases from V and 4 bases from J; bases unmatched to any gene: 4. The germline V gene has CDR1 MNHEY and CDR2 SVGAGI. The CDR3 nucleotides are TGTGCCAGCAGACGCGGACAGGGGGCCACTGAAGCTTTCTTT. Translation gives CASRRGQGATEAFF.

The chain is built from TRBV19 and TRBJ1-2, with 8 nucleotides matching TRBD1. This CDR3 has 12 amino acids. Germline V lookup: CDR1 LNHDA, CDR2 SQIVND (reference sequence). V lost 5 bases to trimming and J lost 6 bases; unmatched junction nucleotides: 2. In nucleotides, the CDR3 is TGTGCCAGTAGTCGGACAGGGAATGGCTACACCTTC. Translation: CASSRTGNGYTF.

This chain joins TRBV29-1 and TRBJ1-1, with a tentative D call TRBD1 (6 bases). This CDR3 spans 12 amino acids. V lost 4 bases, J lost 5 bases, and 11 bases lay in between. The germline gives CDR1 SQVTM, CDR2 ANQGSEA. The CDR3, as DNA: TGCAGCGTTGGGGGGCCGAGGACTGAAGCTTTCTTT. This translates into CSVGGPRTEAFF.

V usage is TRBV9 and J usage is TRBJ2-3, with 12 bases matching TRBD2. CDR3 size: 18 residues. CDR1 is SGDLS and CDR2 is YYNGEE in the germline V gene. V was pared by 0 bases and J by 4 bases, with 9 bases of the junction left unmatched. CDR3 nucleotide sequence: TGTGCCAGCAGCGTAGCTCCTAGCGGGGGGGCCGGTCCAGATACGCAGTATTTT. Translating it yields CASSVAPSGGAGPDTQYF.

This chain connects TRBV2 to TRBJ2-3, with 8 positions matching TRBD2. The CDR3 has 15 residues. From germline, CDR1 is SNHLY and CDR2 FYNNEI. V lost 4 bases to trimming and J lost 4 bases; unmatched junction nucleotides: 7. CDR3 DNA: TGTGCCAGCAGTGTTGGGACTAGTGGGGCAGATACGCAGTATTTT. Amino acids: CASSVGTSGADTQYF.

The chain is built from TRBV3-1 (or the pseudogene TRBV3-2) and TRBJ2-4; perhaps TRBD2 as D (5 bases). Germline V lookup: CDR1 LGHDT, CDR2 YNNKEL (reference sequence). The CDR3 loop spans 16 amino acids. V was pared by 4 bases and J by 0 bases, with 13 bases between. The chain's CDR3 is CASSRPPGLAKNIQYF. The CDR3 coding sequence is TGTGCCAGCAGCCGGCCACCAGGACTAGCCAAAAACATTCAGTACTTC.

This clone was counted a few times. This chain uses TRBV2 with TRBJ1-5, with 7 nucleotides matching TRBD1. The V gene's germline CDR1 is SNHLY and CDR2 FYNNEI. The CDR3 is 15 residues long. Trimming at V came to 6 bases and at J to 4 bases, leaving 9 bases not matched to a gene. The CDR3 is CASRWTGSANQPQHF. CDR3 bases: TGTGCCAGCAGATGGACAGGCTCCGCGAATCAGCCCCAGCATTTT.

The chain has TRBV9 and TRBJ2-1; maybe TRBD1 (5 bases). The CDR3 covers 13 residues. Deletions cut 1 base from V and 7 bases from J, with 9 bases between. Germline loops: CDR1 SGDLS, CDR2 YYNGEE. The CDR3 spells CASSVLQGNEQFF. DNA for the CDR3: TGTGCCAGCAGCGTACTTCAGGGTAATGAGCAGTTCTTC. Variable domain in full (rest from reference TRBV9 and TRBJ2-1): DSGVTQTPKHLITATGQRVTLRCSPRSGDLSVYWYQQSLDQGLQFLIQYYNGEERAKGNILERFSAQQFPDLHSELNLSSLELGDSALYFCASSVLQGNEQFFGPGTRLTVL.

This clone was counted only a few times. This chain joins TRBV11-3 and TRBJ2-1; D may be TRBD2 (6 bases). The V gene lost 5 bases and the J gene lost 1 base, with 21 bases spanning the gap. The CDR3 runs to 18 residues. Per germline, CDR1 SGHNT and CDR2 YENEEA. CDR3 residues: CASSPVSGVAESYNEQFF. CDR3 DNA sequence: TGTGCCAGCAGCCCCGTGAGCGGAGTAGCGGAGTCCTACAATGAGCAGTTCTTC.

This clone is a singleton in its sample. The V gene is TRBV11-2, the J gene TRBJ2-1, with 12 nucleotides matching TRBD2. Looked up from germline, CDR1 is SGHAT and CDR2 is FQNNGV. Trimming took 0 bases from V and 12 from J; bases not matched to a gene: 9. The CDR3 is 16 residues long. CDR3 region: CASSLDGLAGGQGQFF. CDR3 coding DNA: TGTGCCAGCAGCTTAGATGGCCTAGCGGGGGGGCAAGGGCAGTTCTTC.